The 15 T cell receptor beta chains below come from one sample, sequenced in a study of cytomegalovirus exposure and HLA in healthy donors (dated by TCRdb to 2015 to 2018). The library was obtained by the immunoSEQ multiplex PCR assay. TCRdb holds this immuneACCESS table with in-frame rearrangements only. Some clones are missing; in checked studies, unresolved V genes explain under half, and the rest has no known cause. The sample includes 190,000 or so clones, with 80% to 85% observed a single time. 2.5% to 3.5% of the sample lies in the top ten. The specimen was PBMCs. These receptor sequences come from a woman under 30 in good health and CMV-seropositive.

The chain joins TRBV25-1 to TRBJ2-2; the match to TRBD1 covers 7 bases. Trimming took 5 bases from V and 3 from J; bases not matched to a gene: 9. Germline V lookup: CDR1 MGHDK, CDR2 SYGVNS. CDR3 length equals 16 residues. CDR3 DNA: TGTGCCAGCAGTACGCTTGAGGGGGCTTACACCGGGGAGCTGTTTTTT. Protein sequence: CASSTLEGAYTGELFF.

The rearrangement uses TRBV18 and TRBJ1-6; D is undetermined. V was cut by 3 bases and J by 5 bases, with 17 bases left in between. The CDR3 has 17 amino acids. Looked up from germline, CDR1 is KGHSH and CDR2 is LQKENI. For the CDR3, the DNA is TGTGCCAGCTCACCGATGGGTATGGGTACAGATAATTCACCCCTCCACTTT. Its translation: CASSPMGMGTDNSPLHF.

This clone came up a few times. V and J are TRBV10-3 and TRBJ1-2, with a possible D match to TRBD1 (5 bases). CDR1 and CDR2 (germline): ENHRY, SYGVKD. This CDR3 has 13 residues. The V and J ends lost 4 bases and 3 bases respectively, with 9 bases between them. This CDR3 reads CAISGGEDYGYTF. In DNA, the CDR3 is TGTGCCATCAGTGGGGGGGAAGACTATGGCTACACCTTC.

The chain is built from TRBV6-4 and TRBJ2-3; 7 bases are shared with TRBD1. Per the germline V gene, CDR1 is MRHNA and CDR2 is SNTAGT. The J segment lost 4 bases and the V segment lost 3 bases, leaving 1 base of the junction unmatched. This CDR3 has 13 amino acids. CDR3 sequence reads: CASSEQGSDTQYF. The CDR3 nucleotides read TGTGCCAGCAGTGAACAGGGGTCAGATACGCAGTATTTT.

The J gene is TRBJ1-5, the V gene TRBV2, with 8 bases aligning to TRBD1. Germline assignment: CDR1 SNHLY and CDR2 FYNNEI. Trimming cost V 3 bases and J 10 bases; bases outside gene matches: 8. CDR3 length: 14 amino acids. CDR3 coding DNA: TGTGCCAGCAGTGATGCGGCAGGGGGCATTCCCCAGCATTTT. Its protein is CASSDAAGGIPQHF.

The chain links TRBV21-1 to TRBJ2-2; the table gives TRBD1 as D, unverified against the DNA. TRBV21-1 is labeled a pseudogene. This CDR3 is built from 16 residues. The chain's CDR3 is CASSNPGHLGTGELFF. The CDR3 coding sequence is TGTGCCAGCAGCAATCCGGGACACTTGGGCACCGGGGAGCTGTTTTTT.

The chain is built from TRBV9 and TRBJ2-1; 10 positions match TRBD1. CDR1 and CDR2 from the germline V gene are SGDLS and YYNGEE. CDR3 size: 15 residues. Unmatched junction bases numbered 3, after V lost 3 bases and J lost 3 bases. The CDR3 sequence: CASSARTGGYNEQFF. The DNA for the CDR3 is TGTGCCAGCAGCGCCCGGACAGGGGGCTACAATGAGCAGTTCTTC.

The sample holds a few counts of this clone. The V gene is TRBV27, the J gene TRBJ1-6; D gene ambiguous. This CDR3 is 14 amino acids long. In germline, CDR1 is MNHEY, CDR2 SMNVEV (reference sequence). Trimming took off 3 bases at V and 7 bases at J, with 10 bases between the two ends. CDR3 protein: CASSFAAQNSPLHF. DNA of the CDR3: TGTGCCAGCAGTTTTGCAGCACAGAATTCACCCCTCCACTTT.

This clone appeared once. This chain connects TRBV9 to TRBJ2-3, with 13 bases aligning to TRBD2. V dropped 3 bases and J dropped 6; count of bases not matched to a gene: 4. Looked up from germline, CDR1 is SGDLS and CDR2 is YYNGEE. The CDR3 extends over 15 amino acids. Here the CDR3 DNA reads TGTGCCAGCAGCGACGGACTAGCGGGGGCTGATACGCAGTATTTT. It translates to CASSDGLAGADTQYF.

The J gene is TRBJ1-5, the V gene TRBV9; D gene unclear. This CDR3 has 15 residues. Germline V gene data show CDR1 as SGDLS and CDR2 as YYNGEE. Trimming removed 0 bases from V and 5 bases from J, with 12 bases in between. CDR3 coding DNA: TGTGCCAGCAGCGTAGCTGGCCAGGAGGATCAGCCCCAGCATTTT. Translation gives CASSVAGQEDQPQHF.

A single count supports this clone. The CDR3: CASSSTGQALSYEQYF. The CDR3 bases are TGTGCCAGCAGCAGTACCGGACAGGCCCTCTCCTACGAGCAGTACTTC. The chain carries TRBV7-9 and TRBJ2-7, with 7 bases lining up with TRBD1. Germline assignment: CDR1 SEHNR and CDR2 FQNEAQ (reference sequence). V shed 5 bases, J shed 0 bases, and the junction held 10 bases outside the gene matches. The CDR3 extends over 16 amino acids. The full variable domain, rest sourced from reference TRBV7-9 and TRBJ2-7, is DTGVSQNPRHKITKRGQNVTFRCDPISEHNRLYWYRQTLGQGPEFLTYFQNEAQLEKSRLLSDRFSAERPKGSFSTLEIQRTEQGDSAMYLCASSSTGQALSYEQYFGPGTRLTVT.

The chain is built from TRBV5-4 and TRBJ2-5; 8 nucleotides agree with TRBD2. Looked up from germline, CDR1 is SGHNT and CDR2 is YYREEE (reference sequence). The CDR3 is 15 residues long. With 4 bases clipped from V and 4 bases from J, the junction kept 9 bases outside the gene matches. CDR3 region: CASSPPTSGLETQYF. The CDR3 DNA follows: TGTGCCAGCAGCCCGCCTACTAGCGGATTAGAGACCCAGTACTTC.

This chain connects TRBV6-1 to TRBJ1-4; tentatively, D is TRBD1 (5 bases). The CDR3 has 13 amino acids. Germline lookup yields CDR1 MNHNS and CDR2 SASEGT. V lost 5 bases and J lost 5, with 9 bases in between. The CDR3 protein is CASSLQANEKLFF. The CDR3 DNA follows: TGTGCCAGCAGTTTACAGGCAAATGAAAAACTGTTTTTT.

V and J are TRBV10-3 and TRBJ2-7; D may be TRBD2 (5 bases). In germline, CDR1 is ENHRY, CDR2 SYGVKD. The germline V and J ends were trimmed by 0 bases and 3 bases, with 9 bases remaining between them. This CDR3 has 14 residues. CDR3 sequence: CAISESREGYEQYF. CDR3 DNA sequence: TGTGCCATCAGTGAGTCGAGAGAGGGCTACGAGCAGTACTTC.

The CDR3 loop reads CASSPTWLDTYEQYF. Written as DNA, the CDR3 is TGTGCCAGCAGCCCTACTTGGTTAGACACCTACGAGCAGTACTTC. V is TRBV9 and J is TRBJ2-7; D gene uncertain. CDR3 size: 15 residues. The germline V gene encodes CDR1 SGDLS and CDR2 YYNGEE. The V end lost 4 bases, the J end lost 2 bases, and 16 bases lay between the germline ends.